The next 16 T cell receptor beta chains were all read from a single sample in a study of cytotoxic CD8 clonotypes in ibrutinib-treated CLL (dated by TCRdb to 2020 to 2022). The library relied on the immunoSEQ multiplex PCR assay. TCRdb obtained this table from immuneACCESS and retained in-frame rearrangements with V and J assigned. These tables miss some clones; where compared with another copy, unresolved V genes account for less than half of the shortfall, and the remainder is unexplained. The sample has some 130,000 clones on record, approximately 90% of them singletons. 10% to 11% of the sample is in the top ten clones. The sample's time point label is to be understood as: 12 months on ibrutinib. Sequenced material: PBMCs, taken after 12 months of ibrutinib treatment. The receptors were gathered from a human donor with chronic lymphocytic leukemia.

J is TRBJ2-1 and V is TRBV4-1; 9 nucleotides align to TRBD2. V was clipped by 4 bases and J by 10 bases; unmatched bases: 17. The CDR3 spans 17 residues. Germline loops: CDR1 MGHRA, CDR2 YSYEKL. The CDR3 here is CASSLAWGVAGDREQFF. Here the CDR3 DNA reads TGCGCCAGCAGCCTAGCTTGGGGAGTAGCGGGAGATCGCGAGCAGTTCTTC.

This chain links TRBV5-1 with TRBJ2-3; a possible D gene is TRBD1 (5 bases). The CDR3 runs 15 residues. Looked up from germline, CDR1 is SGHRS and CDR2 is YFSETQ. V gave up 2 bases and J gave up 6 bases, with 16 bases separating them. For the CDR3, the DNA is TGCGCCAGCAGCTTACGTTTCAGGGTGGGCGATACGCAGTATTTT. Its translation: CASSLRFRVGDTQYF.

The rearrangement uses TRBV4-3 and TRBJ2-1; possibly TRBD1 or TRBD2 for D (5 bases each). This CDR3 has 17 residues. Trimming cost V 3 bases and J 4 bases, with 19 bases left between them. Germline CDR1 and CDR2: LGHNA and YSLEER. The CDR3 region has the DNA TGCGCCAGCAGCCATCCCTTGGCCGGGACGGGATACAATGAGCAGTTCTTC. It is translated as CASSHPLAGTGYNEQFF.

The V and J genes are TRBV9 and TRBJ2-6; 7 bases fit TRBD1. Germline CDR1 SGDLS, CDR2 YYNGEE. CDR3 length equals 18 residues. J lost 0 bases, V lost 2 bases, and 8 bases had no gene match. The CDR3 bases are TGTGCCAGCAGCGTTCTTGAGGGGGCAGGCTCTGGGGCCAACGTCCTGACTTTC. It codes for CASSVLEGAGSGANVLTF.

This clone was detected a few times. The chain uses TRBV29-1 and TRBJ1-5; D not certain. The V gene lost 5 bases and the J gene lost 3 bases, with 11 bases spanning the gap. From germline, CDR1 is SQVTM and CDR2 ANQGSEA. This CDR3 has 13 residues. The CDR3 reads CSVRTALNQPQHF. The CDR3 DNA is TGCAGCGTTCGGACGGCCCTCAATCAGCCCCAGCATTTT.

The V gene is TRBV1, the J gene TRBJ2-1; the table's D call TRBD2 went unverified against the DNA. TRBV1 is marked as a pseudogene. CDR3 size: 18 residues. The CDR3 DNA sequence: TGCACCAGCAGCCAAGGTAATTCCGTGGCGGGAGGACGGAATGAGCAGTTCTTC. Translated: CTSSQGNSVAGGRNEQFF.

This clone was seen a single time. This chain joins TRBV19 and TRBJ2-4, with a tentative D call TRBD1 (5 bases). CDR1 is LNHDA, CDR2 SQIVND, per germline (reference sequence). CDR3 length equals 13 residues. V lost 2 bases to trimming and J lost 7 bases, with 9 bases between them. CDR3 sequence (DNA): TGTGCCAGTAGTATACAGGGAAGGAACATTCAGTACTTC. Encoded protein: CASSIQGRNIQYF.

V is TRBV19 and J is TRBJ2-5; the D gene is possibly TRBD2 (6 bases). From germline, CDR1 is LNHDA and CDR2 SQIVND (reference sequence). The CDR3 is 15 residues long. Trimming left V 5 bases short and J 5 bases short, with 18 bases between. The chain's CDR3 is CASSPVGGGWETQYF. CDR3 nucleotides: TGTGCCAGTAGTCCTGTGGGCGGAGGGTGGGAGACCCAGTACTTC.

In this sample, this clone turned up once. The chain couples TRBV18 to TRBJ1-4, with TRBD1 as a possible D gene (6 bases). Trimming cost V 1 base and J 4 bases, with 10 bases left between them. CDR3 length: 15 amino acids. Per germline, CDR1 KGHSH and CDR2 LQKENI. In DNA, the CDR3 is TGTGCCAGCTCACCACGACAGGCGGGTAATGAAAAACTGTTTTTT. Protein: CASSPRQAGNEKLFF.

V usage is TRBV19 and J usage is TRBJ2-3, with a tentative D call TRBD1 (6 bases). The CDR3 consists of 12 residues. V was trimmed by 4 bases and J by 10 bases, leaving 12 bases between them. Germline CDR1 is LNHDA and CDR2 is SQIVND (reference sequence). CDR3 DNA sequence: TGTGCCAGTAGTACCTGGACAGAGGCGCAGTATTTT. It codes for CASSTWTEAQYF.

J is TRBJ2-4 and V is TRBV4-1, with 7 nucleotides matching TRBD2. The V and J ends lost 7 bases and 8 bases, in that order; junction bases with no gene match: 2. CDR3 length equals 11 residues. Per germline, CDR1 MGHRA and CDR2 YSYEKL. The CDR3 bases are TGCGCCAGCACAAGCGGGGACATTCAGTACTTC. Protein: CASTSGDIQYF.

The chain links TRBV9 to TRBJ2-3; the match to TRBD2 covers 11 bases. With V trimmed by 4 bases and J by 3 bases, 10 bases remained unmatched. This CDR3 is 17 amino acids long. Germline V gene lookup returns CDR1 SGDLS and CDR2 YYNGEE. Here the CDR3 reads CASSPQGTSGSTDTQYF. CDR3 in DNA: TGTGCCAGCAGCCCACAAGGAACTAGCGGGAGTACAGATACGCAGTATTTT.

The chain carries TRBV19 and TRBJ2-3, with TRBD2 as a possible D gene (6 bases). Between the trimmed V and J ends, which lost 0 bases and 4 bases, there was a span of 11 bases. This CDR3 has 15 residues. Per the germline V gene, CDR1 is LNHDA and CDR2 is SQIVND (reference sequence). CDR3 loop: CASSIELARPDTQYF. In DNA, the CDR3 is TGTGCCAGTAGTATAGAACTAGCCCGCCCAGATACGCAGTATTTT.

V and J are TRBV2 and TRBJ2-1, with 11 nucleotides matching TRBD2. Trimming took 7 bases from V and 4 from J; bases not matched to a gene: 3. Germline CDR1 and CDR2: SNHLY and FYNNEI. This CDR3 is 14 amino acids long. The CDR3 DNA reads TGTGCCAGCAATCGACTAGCGGGATACAATGAGCAGTTCTTC. It specifies CASNRLAGYNEQFF. Full variable domain (missing parts from reference TRBV2 and TRBJ2-1): EPEVTQTPSHQVTQMGQEVILRCVPISNHLYFYWYRQILGQKVEFLVSFYNNEISEKSEIFDDQFSVERPDGSNFTLKIRSTKLEDSAMYFCASNRLAGYNEQFFGPGTRLTVL.

The CDR3: CASSTGLADGELFF. DNA of the CDR3: TGCGCCAGCAGCACCGGACTAGCAGACGGGGAGCTGTTTTTT. The V call is TRBV5-1, the J call TRBJ2-2, with TRBD2 identical over 8 bases. The CDR3 sequence is 14 residues long. Germline loops: CDR1 SGHRS, CDR2 YFSETQ. The V and J ends lost 4 bases and 7 bases, in that order; junction bases with no gene match: 6. The full variable domain, completed using reference TRBV5-1 and TRBJ2-2, is KAGVTQTPRYLIKTRGQQVTLSCSPISGHRSVSWYQQTPGQGLQFLFEYFSETQRNKGNFPGRFSGRQFSNSRSEMNVSTLELGDSALYLCASSTGLADGELFFGEGSRLTVL.

With respect to this clone: The junction departs from the called germline gene at one end, perhaps through a read error. The CDR3 is CASSLGTGRRGANVLTF. The DNA of the CDR3 is TGTGCTAGCAGCTTAGGGACGGGGCGCCGTGGGGCCAACGTCCTGACTTTC. The V and J genes are TRBV7-7 and TRBJ2-6; D might be TRBD1 or TRBD2, each matching 5 bases. Germline CDR1 and CDR2: SSHAT and FNYEAQ (reference sequence). CDR3 size: 17 residues.